This TCR beta chain was recovered during a study of blood T cells in healthy people across ages. Study-wide results and limits: Calculation of diversity from one million T cells yielded estimates considered to be underestimates.

This CDR3 is 11 amino acids long. Germline assignment: CDR1 MNHEY and CDR2 SVGEGT. V was clipped by 2 bases and J by 3 bases, with 2 bases between them. This clonotype was observed at least ten times. The antigen remains unidentified. With a J-beta primer mix and a sample-barcoded 5' primer, a second PCR ran about 7 to 12 cycles. TCRdb fed the 5' RACE reads into MiXCR, producing one record per CDR3 protein. Here the sample spans approximately 810,000 distinct CDR3 sequences, around 36% being singletons. Sequenced material: blood. This chain uses TRBV6-2 or TRBV6-3 with TRBJ2-7; D is unresolved. The TCR was taken from a young man in good health. CDR3 nucleotides: TGTGCCAGCAGTTACCACTACGAGCAGTACTTC. This gives the protein CASSYHYEQYF.